Here is one T cell receptor beta chain with its context. V trimming: 3 bases; J trimming: 4 bases; junction bases outside the gene matches: 6. Germline loops: CDR1 KGHDR, CDR2 SFDVKD. The length of the CDR3 is 17 residues. This sample stems from a study of blood T cell repertoires in COVID-19. Study-wide background: The United States, Italy and Spain were the sources of the acute and convalescent COVID-19 samples.

Clones were read by immunoSEQ multiplex PCR, and TCRdb kept only the in-frame ones, dropping some. In the table there are 80,000 to 100,000 clones, around 90% of which are singletons. V usage is TRBV24-1 and J usage is TRBJ2-3, with 13 bases identical to TRBD2. The receptor comes from a human donor with active COVID-19. The donor label of this sample is uncertain. Material for sequencing was peripheral blood. The CDR3 protein is CATSDRTSGGPPDTQYF. CDR3 DNA sequence: TGTGCCACCAGTGATAGGACTAGCGGGGGTCCCCCAGATACGCAGTATTTT.